This T cell receptor (beta chain) was profiled in a study of T cells in Graves' hyperthyroidism and ophthalmopathy. For the study at large: Peripheral blood sampling occurred at initial diagnosis, before any treatment. Study observations and caveats: Most expanded thyroid clonotypes above 0.001 recurred in blood.

Trimming cost V 0 bases and J 1 base, with 9 bases left between them. In germline, CDR1 is LGHNA, CDR2 YSLEER. The CDR3 spans 15 residues. Amplification targeted TCR beta CDR3 regions from RNA transcripts. TCR CDR3 underwent first-round RT-PCR with the HTBI primer set. TCRdb reanalysed the multiplex PCR reads using MiXCR and keeps one entry per CDR3 protein. There are nearly 750,000 distinct CDR3 sequences in the sample; 35% occur only once, and approximately 31% lies in the top ten. This clonotype showed up just a few times. Its antigen is currently unknown. Cells are PBMCs isolated from over 7.5 ml of fresh blood.

The specimen was blood. The origin of this receptor is a woman aged 40 to 50 with Graves' hyperthyroidism. The V call is TRBV4-3, the J call TRBJ1-1; D remains ambiguous. The DNA for the CDR3 is TGCGCCAGCAGCCAAGAGTACGCAGAGAACACTGAAGCTTTCTTT. As protein: CASSQEYAENTEAFF.